The text below deals with one T cell receptor beta chain. Its antigen is unknown. The sample is drawn from a study of OX40 agonist ivuxolimab in advanced cancers. Study-level background: Patients with hepatocellular carcinoma, melanoma, renal cell or head and neck cancer made up the dose-escalation patients. Enrollees could have had prior anti-PD-1, anti-PD-L1 or anti-CTLA-4 therapy, which approximately 38% had received.

Some clones are missing from TCRdb's copy, which holds only in-frame ones; the method was immunoSEQ multiplex PCR. The table has 82,000 or so clones, about 85% seen once. Overall study results and limits: Among the lowest levels of clonal expansion were found in partial responders at 0.1-3.0 mg/kg. Relative to CD4+, CD8+ T cells held more expanded clones on average.

Germline V CDR1 and CDR2: SNHLY, FYNNEI. V was shortened by 7 bases and J by 4 bases, with 17 bases between the two germline ends. CDR3 size: 15 residues. This material consisted of CD4+ or CD8+ T cells sorted from blood, taken in a trial of the OX40 agonist ivuxolimab. This chain joins TRBV2 and TRBJ2-1; maybe TRBD2 (7 bases). This TCR came from an adult with an advanced solid tumor such as melanoma, head and neck, liver or kidney cancer. The CDR3 loop is CASTTRGAGYNEQFF. The CDR3 nucleotides read TGTGCCAGCACCACCCGGGGGGCAGGGTACAATGAGCAGTTCTTC. Based on the CDR3 plus reference TRBV2 and TRBJ2-1, the full variable domain is EPEVTQTPSHQVTQMGQEVILRCVPISNHLYFYWYRQILGQKVEFLVSFYNNEISEKSEIFDDQFSVERPDGSNFTLKIRSTKLEDSAMYFCASTTRGAGYNEQFFGPGTRLTVL.